This TCR beta chain was recovered during a study of shared T cell receptors in the human thymus. Assay used: immunoSEQ multiplex PCR; TCRdb lists only in-frame clones, some missing. In the table there are more than 550,000 clones, 87% of which are singletons. Only a few counts were recorded for this clone. The CDR3 contains 19 residues. The V gene's germline CDR1 is MDHEN and CDR2 SYDVKM. The V gene end was trimmed by 6 bases and the J gene end by 3 bases; junction bases not matched to a gene: 17. These data were likewise used in another study, on human thymus T cells.

What was sequenced was thymocytes. The rearrangement uses TRBV28 and TRBJ2-4; 10 bases match TRBD1. The receptor comes from a boy younger than two with a congenital heart defect. CDR3 amino acids: CASSRYRDRGSFGKNIQYF. The CDR3 region has the DNA TGTGCCAGCAGCCGTTACCGGGACAGGGGATCATTTGGCAAAAACATTCAGTACTTC.